This T cell receptor (beta chain) derives from a study of PD-1 blockade in classical Hodgkin lymphoma. Deletions cut 4 bases from V and 3 bases from J, with 5 bases between. CDR1 SGHVS and CDR2 FQNEAQ come from the germline V gene. The CDR3 contains 12 residues. Profiled with immunoSEQ multiplex PCR; TCRdb holds only in-frame clones, not every one. The top ten hold 1.5% of the sample, which has thousands of clones, about 89% seen once. Study-level points and caveats: As was reported, newly diagnosed patients showed lower baseline TCR diversity than healthy donors did.

For this clone: What it binds is not known.

Time point here: cycle 4 day 1 (C4D1), after about 6 weeks of nivolumab. Every patient relapsed after autologous stem cell transplantation, and brentuximab vedotin exposure varied. Magnetic negative selection was used to purify CD4+ T cells from thawed PBMCs. The sample in question was CD4+ T cells from blood, obtained before the fourth cycle of nivolumab. The sequence derives from a human donor with classical Hodgkin lymphoma. The chain recombines TRBV7-8 with TRBJ2-3, with a tentative D call TRBD2 (5 bases). This CDR3 is CASSWETDTQYF. The CDR3, as DNA: TGTGCCAGCAGCTGGGAGACAGATACGCAGTATTTT. Full variable domain (outside the CDR3, taken from reference TRBV7-8 and TRBJ2-3): GAGVSQSPRYKVAKRGQDVALRCDPISGHVSLFWYQQALGQGPEFLTYFQNEAQLDKSGLPSDRFFAERPEGSVSTLKIQRTQQEDSAVYLCASSWETDTQYFGPGTRLTVL.